Below are 11 T cell receptor beta chains sequenced from a single sample in a study of blood T cells in healthy people across ages. Through a sample-barcoded 5' primer and a J-beta primer mix, a second PCR was run for about 7 to 12 cycles. TCRdb processed the 5' RACE reads anew with MiXCR; each CDR3 protein has one entry. The sample lists 800,000 to 950,000 distinct CDR3 sequences; roughly 52% were seen once. The sequencing input was blood. All receptors derive from a man under 40 in good health.

The V gene is TRBV29-1, the J gene TRBJ2-1; D is unresolved. The CDR3 spans 12 residues. Between the trimmed V and J ends, which lost 5 bases and 5 bases, there was a span of 10 bases. The germline gives CDR1 SQVTM, CDR2 ANQGSEA. The chain's CDR3 is CSVNGGNNEQFF. The CDR3 DNA reads TGCAGCGTTAACGGCGGCAACAATGAGCAGTTCTTC.

The chain carries TRBV12-3 or TRBV12-4 and TRBJ2-7; 7 nucleotides agree with TRBD1. The V and J ends lost 8 bases and 6 bases, in that order; junction bases with no gene match: 16. The CDR3 extends over 15 amino acids. The CDR3 nucleotides read TGTGCCAGCTCTTCTGCGACAGGGTATGTTCGCGAGCAGTACTTC. The encoded protein is CASSSATGYVREQYF.

The chain couples TRBV20-1 to TRBJ1-5; tentatively, D is TRBD1 (5 bases). V was pared by 2 bases and J by 7 bases, with 12 bases between. CDR1 DFQATT and CDR2 SNEGSKA come from the germline V gene (reference sequence). The CDR3 is made up of 13 amino acids. The CDR3 coding sequence is TGCAGTGCTAGATGGGGGAAGGACCAGCCCCAGCATTTT. Protein: CSARWGKDQPQHF.

Many counts were recorded for this clonotype. The chain uses TRBV9 and TRBJ2-7; the match to TRBD2 covers 12 bases. Germline loops: CDR1 SGDLS, CDR2 YYNGEE. Trimming at V came to 2 bases and at J to 6 bases, leaving 6 bases not matched to a gene. This CDR3 spans 15 amino acids. CDR3 in DNA: TGTGCCAGCAGCGTTCTAGCGGGGGGGCGTAGCGAGCAGTACTTC. This sequence encodes CASSVLAGGRSEQYF.

This clonotype was observed a handful of times. The chain is built from TRBV4-1 and TRBJ1-6, with 7 bases that match TRBD1. The germline V gene has CDR1 MGHRA and CDR2 YSYEKL. The CDR3 is made up of 15 amino acids. With 1 base clipped from V and 6 bases from J, the junction kept 3 bases outside the gene matches. The CDR3 here is CASSQGAGGNSPLHF. The CDR3 nucleotides are TGCGCCAGCAGCCAAGGGGCAGGGGGTAATTCACCCCTCCACTTT.

This clonotype was counted only a few times. This chain joins TRBV6-2 or TRBV6-3 and TRBJ2-1; D is perhaps TRBD1 or TRBD2 (7 bases each). Trimming removed 4 bases at V and 7 bases at J, with 14 bases between. The CDR3 runs to 14 residues. Germline CDR1 reads MNHEY; CDR2 reads SVGEGT. The DNA of the CDR3 is TGTGCCAGCAGTTCAGACAGGGAGGGTAATGAGCAGTTCTTC. It specifies CASSSDREGNEQFF.

This clonotype appeared a few times. The chain combines TRBV13 with TRBJ1-2; 8 bases align to TRBD1. Trimming removed 5 bases from V and 8 bases from J; junction bases left unmatched: 7. CDR3 length: 13 amino acids. Looked up from germline, CDR1 is PRHDT and CDR2 is FYEKMQ (reference sequence). The CDR3 protein is CASSPNRGGGYTF. DNA of the CDR3: TGTGCCAGCAGCCCCAACAGGGGGGGCGGCTACACCTTC.

This chain links TRBV20-1 with TRBJ2-7; 9 nucleotides align to TRBD2. The CDR3 has 15 residues. CDR1 and CDR2 (germline): DFQATT, SNEGSKA (reference sequence). V was clipped by 0 bases and J by 1 base; unmatched bases: 4. CDR3 nucleotide sequence: TGCAGTGCTAGAGATGCCAGCGGGGGGTCCTACGAGCAGTACTTC. Translating it yields CSARDASGGSYEQYF.

With respect to this clonotype: This may be a read error, as it is one base from a much larger clone. The chain recombines TRBV5-1 with TRBJ1-4; TRBD1 might be the D (5 bases). The CDR3 is made up of 14 amino acids. V lost 2 bases and J lost 3, with 8 bases in between. Germline V CDR1 and CDR2: SGHRS, YFSETQ. This CDR3 reads CASSFAGSNEKLFF. The CDR3, as DNA: TGCGCCAGCAGCTTTGCAGGGTCTAATGAAAAACTGTTTTTT.

The CDR3 protein is CASSQKTGGPEKLFF. DNA for the CDR3: TGTGCCAGCAGTCAGAAGACAGGGGGCCCTGAAAAACTGTTTTTT. This chain links TRBV12-3 or TRBV12-4 with TRBJ1-4, with 10 bases fitting TRBD1. The trim removed 5 bases at V and 7 bases at J, leaving 7 bases unmatched. The CDR3 has 15 amino acids.

This chain connects TRBV2 to TRBJ2-3; D ambiguous. Germline CDR1 is SNHLY and CDR2 is FYNNEI. The CDR3 runs to 14 residues. Trimming pared 10 bases from V and 2 bases from J, leaving 16 bases between. The CDR3, as DNA: TGTGCCACCAAGACCGCGGAAGACACAGATACGCAGTATTTT. This sequence encodes CATKTAEDTDTQYF.